The 4 T cell receptor beta chains listed next were all sequenced from one sample in a study of T cell responses to AZD1222 COVID-19 vaccine. The method was immunoSEQ multiplex PCR; TCRdb's version includes in-frame clones alone and lacks a portion of them. Of fewer than 100,000 clones listed, roughly 90% were seen once; the top ten hold roughly 15%. Sequenced here: peripheral blood, sampled 28 days after the second AZD1222 dose. The receptors come from an adult who received the AZD1222 COVID-19 vaccine.

The chain employs TRBV6-5 and TRBJ2-7; a weak D match, TRBD1 (6 bases). Trimming stripped 1 base from V and 3 bases from J, with 10 bases between. The germline gives CDR1 MNHEY, CDR2 SVGAGI. There are 14 residues in the CDR3. CDR3 nucleotide sequence: TGTGCCAGCAGTTACTTCACAGGGAACTACGAGCAGTACTTC. Its protein product is CASSYFTGNYEQYF.

CDR3 nucleotide sequence: TGTGCCATCAGTGAGAGTTTGATGGCTACCCAAACAGGGACCGGGGAGCTGTTTTTT. Amino acid sequence: CAISESLMATQTGTGELFF. The rearrangement uses TRBV10-3 and TRBJ2-2; a weak D match, TRBD1 (6 bases). The V and J ends lost 2 bases and 5 bases respectively, with 24 bases between them. Germline V CDR1 and CDR2: ENHRY, SYGVKD. The CDR3 sequence is 19 residues long.

The chain links TRBV13 to TRBJ1-1; no reliable D call. CDR3 length: 15 amino acids. Germline V gives CDR1 PRHDT, CDR2 FYEKMQ (reference sequence). V was clipped by 3 bases and J by 1 base, with 12 bases between them. CDR3 sequence (DNA): TGTGCCAGCAGCTTCCGACTCGGGAAGAACACTGAAGCTTTCTTT. Translation gives CASSFRLGKNTEAFF.

The chain recombines TRBV6-5 with TRBJ1-2, with D hard to call. The CDR3 is 13 residues long. V lost 5 bases to trimming and J lost 8 bases, with 15 bases between them. The germline CDR1 and CDR2 sequences are MNHEY and SVGAGI. CDR3 DNA sequence: TGTGCCAGCAGTCCAACCCTAAGCGGGGGCTACACCTTC. Protein product: CASSPTLSGGYTF.